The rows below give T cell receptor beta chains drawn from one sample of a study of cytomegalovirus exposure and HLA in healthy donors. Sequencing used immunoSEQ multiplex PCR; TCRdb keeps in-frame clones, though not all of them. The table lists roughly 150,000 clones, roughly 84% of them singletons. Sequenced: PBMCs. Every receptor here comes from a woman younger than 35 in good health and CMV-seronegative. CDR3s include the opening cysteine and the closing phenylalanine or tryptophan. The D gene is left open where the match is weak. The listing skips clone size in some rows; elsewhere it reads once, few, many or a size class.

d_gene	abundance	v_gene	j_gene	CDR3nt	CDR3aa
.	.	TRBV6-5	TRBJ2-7	TGTGCCAGCAGTGTAACTGGAGACGAGCAGTACTTC	CASSVTGDEQYF
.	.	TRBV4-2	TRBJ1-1	TGTGCCAGCAGCCAAGGTGTTTCGATTGGGGGGGCTGGGACTGAAGCTTTCTTT	CASSQGVSIGGAGTEAFF
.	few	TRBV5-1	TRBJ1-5	TGCGCCAGCAGCCCGGGGGGTGGGAATCAGCCCCAGCATTTT	CASSPGGGNQPQHF
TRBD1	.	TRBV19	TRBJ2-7	TGTGCCAGTAGTATAGATCTGCGAGACAGGGGGTACGAGCAGTACTTC	CASSIDLRDRGYEQYF
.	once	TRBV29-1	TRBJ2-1	TGCAGCGTTGAAGAAGGAGGATTATCCTACAATGAGCAGTTCTTC	CSVEEGGLSYNEQFF
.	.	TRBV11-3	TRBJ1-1	TGTGCCAGCAGCTTTTCCCTACCAAACGCTGAAGCTTTCTTT	CASSFSLPNAEAFF
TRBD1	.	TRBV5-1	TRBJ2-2	TGCGCCAGCAGCTTGGAGGTGCAGGGGGCAACCGGGGAGCTGTTTTTT	CASSLEVQGATGELFF
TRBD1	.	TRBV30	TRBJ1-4	TGTGCCTTCGGGACAGGGTTTAAACTGTTTTTT	CAFGTGFKLFF
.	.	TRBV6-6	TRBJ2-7	TGTGCCAGCAGCCCACAGGGCGAGCAGTACTTC	CASSPQGEQYF
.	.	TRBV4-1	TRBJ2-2	TGCGCCAGCAGCTTCCGACAGTCCGGCGGGGAGCTGTTTTTT	CASSFRQSGGELFF
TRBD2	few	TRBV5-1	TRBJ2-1	TGCGCCAGCAGCTTCCCGTCGGGGGGGGGCACCTACAATGAGCAGTTCTTC	CASSFPSGGGTYNEQFF
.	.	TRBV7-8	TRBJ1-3	TGTGCCAGCAGCTTATCGACCTTAAGAGGGTCTGGAAACACCATATATTTT	CASSLSTLRGSGNTIYF
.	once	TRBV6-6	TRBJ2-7	TGTGCCAGCAGTTTCCGAGCCGCCCATTCCGGCGGGCAGTACTTC	CASSFRAAHSGGQYF
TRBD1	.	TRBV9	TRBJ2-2	TGTGCCAGCAGCGAGGGGGGACAGGGAAACGCCGGGGAGCTGTTTTTT	CASSEGGQGNAGELFF
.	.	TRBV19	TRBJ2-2	TGTGCCAGTAAAGGAGCGAACACCGGGGAGCTGTTTTTT	CASKGANTGELFF
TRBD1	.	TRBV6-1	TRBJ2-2	TGTGCCAGCAGAGGCAGGGGGAAGAACACCGGGGAGCTGTTTTTT	CASRGRGKNTGELFF
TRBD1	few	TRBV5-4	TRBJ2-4	TGTGCCAGCAGCCAGGGACAGGCCGAAAACATTCAGTACTTC	CASSQGQAENIQYF
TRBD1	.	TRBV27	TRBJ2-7	TGTGCCAGCAGTTTATCTGGAGGAGGGACAGGGCTCTACGAGCAGTACTTC	CASSLSGGGTGLYEQYF
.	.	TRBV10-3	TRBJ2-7	TGTGCCATCATGAGGCCGTCCTACGAGCAGTACTTC	CAIMRPSYEQYF
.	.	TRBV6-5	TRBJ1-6	TGTGCCAGCAGTTACTCAACAGGGTCTAATTCACCCCTCCACTTT	CASSYSTGSNSPLHF
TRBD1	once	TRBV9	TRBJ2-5	TGTGCCAGCAGCCCTGGGAACAGGGGGCGCCGAGAGACCCAGTACTTC	CASSPGNRGRRETQYF
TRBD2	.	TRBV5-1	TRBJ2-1	TGCGCCAGCAGCACGGGACTAGCGGGGGTGGAGCAGTTCTTC	CASSTGLAGVEQFF
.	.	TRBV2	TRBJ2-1	TGTGCCAGCAGAATAACCGGACTATCTGATGAGCAGTTCTTC	CASRITGLSDEQFF
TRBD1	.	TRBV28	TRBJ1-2	TGTGCCACCTGCCGGGACAGGGGAGCTGGCTACACCTTC	CATCRDRGAGYTF
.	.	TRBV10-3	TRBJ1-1	TGTGCCATCAGTGTGGGGGCCAAGAACACTGAAGCTTTCTTT	CAISVGAKNTEAFF
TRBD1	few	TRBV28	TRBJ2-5	TGTGCCAGCAGTTTATTAGAGGGGACAGGGCTTCAAGAGACCCAGTACTTC	CASSLLEGTGLQETQYF
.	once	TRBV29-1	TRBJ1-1	TGCAGCGTTGAAGGGGGGGGCCAGAACACTGAAGCTTTCTTT	CSVEGGGQNTEAFF
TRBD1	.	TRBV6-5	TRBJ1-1	TGTGCCAGCAGACGGGACAGGGGCGGGAACACTGAAGCTTTCTTT	CASRRDRGGNTEAFF
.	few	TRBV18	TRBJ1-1	TGTGCCAGCTCACTAAACAAGAACACTGAAGCTTTCTTT	CASSLNKNTEAFF
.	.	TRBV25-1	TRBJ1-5	TGTGCCAGCAGAGGACAGAACAATCAGCCCCAGCATTTT	CASRGQNNQPQHF